Many counts were recorded for the clone carrying this TCR beta chain. These data are taken from a study of tumor-infiltrating lymphocytes in primary liver carcinoma. Across the study: Recorded tumor stage was T1-T3 N0M0, with diameters of about 4.2 to 10 cm.

Germline DNA was also extracted, while the blood RNA originated from unsorted whole blood. TCR beta cDNA came from about 500 ng total RNA, primed with a constant-region primer. ARM-PCR, slightly modified, supplied the TCR beta libraries through three nested multiplex PCR rounds. The first two PCR rounds, roughly 10 cycles each, used TRBV1-TRBV30 forward primers and a C-beta reverse primer. TCRdb recomputed calls from the multiplex PCR reads with MiXCR, one row per CDR3 protein. The data hold 330,000 or so distinct CDR3 sequences, with about 61% observed a single time. This CDR3 spans 16 amino acids. Germline V gives CDR1 PRHDT, CDR2 FYEKMQ (reference sequence). V gave up 4 bases and J gave up 3 bases; unmatched junction bases: 8.

The rearrangement joins TRBV13 to TRBJ2-7, with 11 bases fitting TRBD1. The sample was peripheral blood. The TCR comes from a man in his forties with primary liver carcinoma and hepatitis B virus infection. The chain's CDR3 is CASSSFPGQGDYEQYF. The DNA of the CDR3 is TGTGCCAGCAGCTCATTCCCGGGACAGGGGGACTACGAGCAGTACTTC.